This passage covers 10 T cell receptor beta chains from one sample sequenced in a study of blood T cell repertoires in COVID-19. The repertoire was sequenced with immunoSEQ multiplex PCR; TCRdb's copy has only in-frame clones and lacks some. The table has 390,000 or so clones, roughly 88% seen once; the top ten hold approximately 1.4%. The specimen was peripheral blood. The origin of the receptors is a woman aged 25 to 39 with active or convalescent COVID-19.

The DNA for the CDR3 is TGTGCCAGTAGTATAGGGCTGGGCAGGGGGTACGAGCAGTACTTC. Its protein is CASSIGLGRGYEQYF. This chain links TRBV19 with TRBJ2-7, with TRBD1 matching 7 bases. Trimming cost V 1 base and J 4 bases; bases outside gene matches: 7. The CDR3 is 15 residues long. Per the germline V gene, CDR1 is LNHDA and CDR2 is SQIVND (reference sequence).

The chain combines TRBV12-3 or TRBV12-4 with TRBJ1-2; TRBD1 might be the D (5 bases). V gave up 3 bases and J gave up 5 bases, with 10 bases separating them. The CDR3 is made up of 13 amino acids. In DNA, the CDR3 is TGTGCCAGCAGTTTGGGGGGAGATTATGGCTACACCTTC. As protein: CASSLGGDYGYTF.

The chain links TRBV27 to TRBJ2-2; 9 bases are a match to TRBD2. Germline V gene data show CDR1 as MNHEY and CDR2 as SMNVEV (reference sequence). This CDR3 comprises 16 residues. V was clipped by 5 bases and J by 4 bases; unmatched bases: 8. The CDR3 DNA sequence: TGTGCCAGCAGTCCGCAGGGACTAGCTGTCACCGGGGAGCTGTTTTTT. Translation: CASSPQGLAVTGELFF.

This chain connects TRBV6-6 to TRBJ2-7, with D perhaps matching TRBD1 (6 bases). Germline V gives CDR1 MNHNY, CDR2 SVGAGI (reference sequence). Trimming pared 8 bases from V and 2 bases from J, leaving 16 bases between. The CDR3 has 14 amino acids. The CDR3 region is CASGERQETYEQYF. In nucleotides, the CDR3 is TGTGCCAGCGGAGAAAGACAGGAGACCTACGAGCAGTACTTC.

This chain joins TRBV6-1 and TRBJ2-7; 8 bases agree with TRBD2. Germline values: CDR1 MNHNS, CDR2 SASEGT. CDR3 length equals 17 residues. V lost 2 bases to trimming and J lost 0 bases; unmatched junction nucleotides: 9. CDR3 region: CASSETGGTFPSYEQYF. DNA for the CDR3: TGTGCCAGCAGTGAAACGGGGGGGACTTTTCCCTCCTACGAGCAGTACTTC.

The CDR3 spells CAIGTGGAYEQFF. CDR3 nucleotide sequence: TGTGCCATCGGGACAGGGGGCGCCTATGAGCAGTTCTTC. This chain uses TRBV10-3 with TRBJ2-1; 12 bases fit TRBD1. Trimming removed 8 bases from V and 8 bases from J; junction bases left unmatched: 4. From germline, CDR1 is ENHRY and CDR2 SYGVKD. The CDR3 runs 13 residues.

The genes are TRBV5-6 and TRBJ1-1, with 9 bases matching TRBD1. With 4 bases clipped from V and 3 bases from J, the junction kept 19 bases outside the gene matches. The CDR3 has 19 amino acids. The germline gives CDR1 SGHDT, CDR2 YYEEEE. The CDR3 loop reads CASSPEFGQGIGRDTEAFF. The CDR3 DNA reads TGTGCCAGCAGCCCGGAGTTTGGACAGGGGATAGGTAGAGACACTGAAGCTTTCTTT.

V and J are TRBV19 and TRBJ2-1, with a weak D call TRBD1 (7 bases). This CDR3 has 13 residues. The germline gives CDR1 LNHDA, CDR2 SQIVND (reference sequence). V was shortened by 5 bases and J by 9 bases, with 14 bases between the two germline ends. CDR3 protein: CASSYGTAGEQFF. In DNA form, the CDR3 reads TGTGCCAGTAGTTACGGGACAGCGGGTGAGCAGTTCTTC.

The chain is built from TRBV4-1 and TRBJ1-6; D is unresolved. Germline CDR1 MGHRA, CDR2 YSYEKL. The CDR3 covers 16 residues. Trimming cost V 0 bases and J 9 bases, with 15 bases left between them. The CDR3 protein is CASSQDGRPGGSPLHF. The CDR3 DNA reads TGCGCCAGCAGCCAAGATGGGAGACCCGGTGGTTCACCCCTCCACTTT.

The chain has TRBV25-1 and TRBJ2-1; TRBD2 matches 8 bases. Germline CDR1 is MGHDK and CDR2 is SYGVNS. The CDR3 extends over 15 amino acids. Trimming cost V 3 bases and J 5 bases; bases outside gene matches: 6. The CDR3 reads CASSEGTRGHNEQFF. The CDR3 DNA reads TGTGCCAGCAGTGAGGGGACTAGAGGGCACAATGAGCAGTTCTTC.